This T cell receptor (beta chain) comes out of a study of blood T cell repertoires in COVID-19. Study in general: Acute and convalescent COVID-19 specimens originated in the United States, Italy and Spain. Nucleic acid was either cDNA or gDNA, and it came from T cells, B-cell-depleted T cells, or PBMCs.

The V end was cut by 2 bases, the J end by 2 bases, with 3 bases between. The length of the CDR3 is 13 residues. Germline V CDR1 and CDR2: MNHNS, SASEGT. As processed by the authors: Using reference gene primer amplification, nucleated cell counts were estimated. TCRdb's copy holds only in-frame clones and misses some; the assay was immunoSEQ multiplex PCR. The DNA gave D and trimming, while V, J and clone size come from that table. The sample consists of approximately 100,000 clones, roughly nine tenths of them appearing once. The chain is built from TRBV6-1 and TRBJ2-2; D remains ambiguous. The source material was peripheral blood. The clonotype comes from a human donor in a cohort sampled during active COVID-19. The CDR3 is CASSELNTGELFF. The CDR3 bases are TGTGCCAGCAGTGAACTAAACACCGGGGAGCTGTTTTTT.